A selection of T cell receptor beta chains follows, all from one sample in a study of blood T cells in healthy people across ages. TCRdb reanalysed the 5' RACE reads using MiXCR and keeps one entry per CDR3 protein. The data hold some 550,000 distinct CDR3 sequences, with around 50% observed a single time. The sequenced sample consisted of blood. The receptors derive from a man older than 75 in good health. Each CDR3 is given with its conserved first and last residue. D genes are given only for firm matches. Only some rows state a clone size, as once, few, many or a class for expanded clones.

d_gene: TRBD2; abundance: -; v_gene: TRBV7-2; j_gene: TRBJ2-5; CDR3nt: TGTGCCAGCAGCCCCGACGCTAGCGGGGTGCCCGGGACCCAGTACTTC; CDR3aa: CASSPDASGVPGTQYF
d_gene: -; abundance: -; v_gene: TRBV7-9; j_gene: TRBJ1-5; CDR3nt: TGTGCCAGCAGCTCCATAGGGGGCAATCAGCCCCAGCATTTT; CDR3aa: CASSSIGGNQPQHF
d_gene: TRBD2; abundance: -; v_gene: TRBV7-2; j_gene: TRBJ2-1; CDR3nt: TGTGCCAGCAGCTTAGTAGGAAGGACTAGCGGCAACAATGAGCAGTTCTTC; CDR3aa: CASSLVGRTSGNNEQFF
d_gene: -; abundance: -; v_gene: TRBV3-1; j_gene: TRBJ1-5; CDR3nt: TGTGCCAGCAGCCAAGATGTGGGGAAGAATCAGCCCCAGCATTTT; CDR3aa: CASSQDVGKNQPQHF
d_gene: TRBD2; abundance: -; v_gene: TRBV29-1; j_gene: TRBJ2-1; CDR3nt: TGCAGCGGTGGACTAGCGGGAGTTGGGGAGCAGTTCTTC; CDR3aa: CSGGLAGVGEQFF
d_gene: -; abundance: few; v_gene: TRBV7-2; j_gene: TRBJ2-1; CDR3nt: TGTGCCAGCAGCTTGGGGAAGCACCCTTACAATGAGCAGTTCTTC; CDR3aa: CASSLGKHPYNEQFF
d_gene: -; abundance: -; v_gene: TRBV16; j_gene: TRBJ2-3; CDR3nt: TGTGCCAGCAGCAAGGTCAGAGATACGCAGTATTTT; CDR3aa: CASSKVRDTQYF
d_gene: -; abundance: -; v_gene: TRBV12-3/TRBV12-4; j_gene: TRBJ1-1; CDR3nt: TGTGCCAGCAGTTTGATGAGGGCGGGTACTGAAGCTTTCTTT; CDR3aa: CASSLMRAGTEAFF
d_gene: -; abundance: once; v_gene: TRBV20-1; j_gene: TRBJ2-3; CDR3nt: TGCAGTGCCCGCACTAGCTATACGCAGTATTTT; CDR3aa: CSARTSYTQYF
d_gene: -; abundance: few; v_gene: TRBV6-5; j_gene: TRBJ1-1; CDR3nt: TGTGCCAGCAGTTACAGCGCAGGTTACACTGAAGCTTTCTTT; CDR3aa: CASSYSAGYTEAFF
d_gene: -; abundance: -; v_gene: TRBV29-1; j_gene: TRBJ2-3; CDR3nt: TGCAGCGCCTCACGCACCACGACTGCAGATACGCAGTATTTT; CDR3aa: CSASRTTTADTQYF
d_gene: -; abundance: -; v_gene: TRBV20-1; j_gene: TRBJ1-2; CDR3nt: TGCAGTGCTAGAGGCGACGGACTTTATGGCTACACCTTC; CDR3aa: CSARGDGLYGYTF
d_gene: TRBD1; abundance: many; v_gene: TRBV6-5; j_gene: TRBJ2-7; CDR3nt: TGTGCCAGCAGTGTGACAGGGGCGGATTACGAGCAGTACTTC; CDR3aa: CASSVTGADYEQYF
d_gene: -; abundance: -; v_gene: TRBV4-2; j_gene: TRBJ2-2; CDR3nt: TGTGCCAGCAGCCAAGGCCGGAGGAGCACCGGGGAGCTGTTTTTT; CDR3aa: CASSQGRRSTGELFF
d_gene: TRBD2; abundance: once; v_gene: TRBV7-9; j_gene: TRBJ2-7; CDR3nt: TGTGCCAGCAGCTTAGTAGGCGGGGGGACCACCTACGAGCAGTACTTC; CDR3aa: CASSLVGGGTTYEQYF
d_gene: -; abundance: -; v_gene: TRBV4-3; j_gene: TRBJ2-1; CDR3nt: TGCGCCAGCAGCCGCGAAGCAGGAGGTGTCTACAATGAGCAGTTCTTC; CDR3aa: CASSREAGGVYNEQFF
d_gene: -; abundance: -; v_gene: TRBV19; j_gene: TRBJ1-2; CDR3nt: TGTGCCAGTAGTATAATGGGAGGACAGTCGAACTATGGCTACACCTTC; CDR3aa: CASSIMGGQSNYGYTF
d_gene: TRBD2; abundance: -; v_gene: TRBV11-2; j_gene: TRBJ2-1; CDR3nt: TGTGCCAGCAGCCCCCGAGGACTAGCGGGGGCGAATGAGCAGTTCTTC; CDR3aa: CASSPRGLAGANEQFF
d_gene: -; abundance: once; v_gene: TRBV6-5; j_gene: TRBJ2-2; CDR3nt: TGTGCCAGCAGTTACTCGTTCATTTCCACCGGGGAGCTGTTTTTT; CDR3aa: CASSYSFISTGELFF
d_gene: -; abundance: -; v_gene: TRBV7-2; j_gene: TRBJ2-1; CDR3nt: TGTGCCAGCAGGACAGCTCCTTACAATGAGCAGTTCTTC; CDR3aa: CASRTAPYNEQFF
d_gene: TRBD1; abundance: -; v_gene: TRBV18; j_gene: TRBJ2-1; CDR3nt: TGTGCCAGCTCATCGACAGGGCCACCCTACAATGAGCAGTTCTTC; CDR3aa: CASSSTGPPYNEQFF
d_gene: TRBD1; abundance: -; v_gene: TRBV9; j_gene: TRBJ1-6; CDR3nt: TGTGCCAGCAGCGCGACAGGGCAGGTGAATTCACCCCCCCACTTT; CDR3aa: CASSATGQVNSPPHF
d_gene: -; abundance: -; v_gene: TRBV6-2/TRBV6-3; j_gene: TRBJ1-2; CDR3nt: TGTGCCAGCAGTTACTATACGGGGTCTGCTGGCTACACCTTC; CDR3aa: CASSYYTGSAGYTF
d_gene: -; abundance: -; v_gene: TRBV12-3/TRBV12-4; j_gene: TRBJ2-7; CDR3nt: TGTGCCAGCAGTATCGGGACGAACTCCTACGAGCAGTACTTC; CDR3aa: CASSIGTNSYEQYF
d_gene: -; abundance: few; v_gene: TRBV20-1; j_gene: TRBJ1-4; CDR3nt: TGCAGTGCTAGAGTTCCAACTAATGAAAAACTGTTTTTT; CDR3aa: CSARVPTNEKLFF
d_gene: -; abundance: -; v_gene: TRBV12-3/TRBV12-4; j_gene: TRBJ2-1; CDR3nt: TGTGCCAGCAGTGAAGGGGGTTTGGGCTCCTACGAGCAGTTCTTC; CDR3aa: CASSEGGLGSYEQFF
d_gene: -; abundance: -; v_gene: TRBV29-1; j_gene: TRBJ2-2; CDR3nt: TGCAGCGTTGAGGTGCCAGTTAACACCGGGGAGCTGTTTTTT; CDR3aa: CSVEVPVNTGELFF
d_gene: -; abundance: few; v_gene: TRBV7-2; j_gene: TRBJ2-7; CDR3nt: TGTGCCAGCAGCTTACCTTTGAAAGGCTACGAGCAGTACTTC; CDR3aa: CASSLPLKGYEQYF
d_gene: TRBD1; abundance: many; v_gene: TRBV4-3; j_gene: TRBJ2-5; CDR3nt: TGCGCCAGCAGCCAAGAATGGCAGGGGGCAGAGACCCAGTACTTC; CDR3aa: CASSQEWQGAETQYF
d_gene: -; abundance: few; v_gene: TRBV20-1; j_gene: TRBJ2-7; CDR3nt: TGCAGTGCTAGTTCTGGTTACGAGCAGTACTTC; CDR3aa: CSASSGYEQYF
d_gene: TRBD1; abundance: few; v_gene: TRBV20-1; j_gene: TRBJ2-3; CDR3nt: TGCAGTGCTAGAGACCGCTTCGGGACAGGTCCCACAGATACGCAGTATTTT; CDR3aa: CSARDRFGTGPTDTQYF
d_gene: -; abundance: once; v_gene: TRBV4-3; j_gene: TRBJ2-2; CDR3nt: TGCGCCAGCAGCCCTTGGAGGGAAAACACCGGGGAGCTGTTTTTT; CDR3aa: CASSPWRENTGELFF
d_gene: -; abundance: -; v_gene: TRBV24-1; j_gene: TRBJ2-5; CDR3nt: TGTGCCACCAGTGATTCTAGGGGAGAGACCCAGTACTTC; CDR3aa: CATSDSRGETQYF
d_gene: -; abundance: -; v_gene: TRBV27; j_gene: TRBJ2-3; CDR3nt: TGTGCCAGCAGTGTATCGTTCACAGATACGCAGTATTTT; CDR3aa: CASSVSFTDTQYF
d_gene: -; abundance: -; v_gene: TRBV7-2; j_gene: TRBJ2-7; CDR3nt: TGTGCCAGCAGCTTAGAATCTAGCCTTTACTCCTACGAGCAGTACTTC; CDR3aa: CASSLESSLYSYEQYF
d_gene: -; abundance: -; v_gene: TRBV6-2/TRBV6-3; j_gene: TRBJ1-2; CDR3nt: TGTGCCAGCAGCCCAGACGGACCGACAGCATATGGCTACACCTTC; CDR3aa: CASSPDGPTAYGYTF
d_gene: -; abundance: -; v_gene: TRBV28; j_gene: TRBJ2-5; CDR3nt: TGTGCCAGCAGTCCCGCACCGGGCTCGAGGGAGCAGTACTTC; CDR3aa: CASSPAPGSREQYF
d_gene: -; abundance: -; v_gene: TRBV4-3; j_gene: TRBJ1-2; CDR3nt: TGCGCCAGCAGCCAACAAGCCGGGGGGGCCCGGGGCTACACCTTC; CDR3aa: CASSQQAGGARGYTF
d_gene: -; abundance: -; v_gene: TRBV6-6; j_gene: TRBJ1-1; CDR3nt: TGTACCAGCAGTTACGGGGGAACCGAAGCTTTCTTT; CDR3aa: CTSSYGGTEAFF
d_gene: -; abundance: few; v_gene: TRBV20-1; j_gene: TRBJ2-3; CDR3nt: TGCAGTGCTCCAGTGGGCCAGGGGCGAGATACGCAGTATTTT; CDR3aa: CSAPVGQGRDTQYF
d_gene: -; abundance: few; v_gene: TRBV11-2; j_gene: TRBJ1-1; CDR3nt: TGTGCCAGCAGCCTAGCAGGCCCTGACACTGAAGCTTTCTTT; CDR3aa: CASSLAGPDTEAFF
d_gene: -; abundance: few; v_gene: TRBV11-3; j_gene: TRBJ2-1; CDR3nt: TGTGCCAGCAGCCCAAGATGGGGGTATGAGCAGTTCTTC; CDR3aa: CASSPRWGYEQFF
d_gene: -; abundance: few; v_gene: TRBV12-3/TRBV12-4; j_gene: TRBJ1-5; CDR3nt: TGTGCCAGCGGTCTCAGGGGCCGGGCCAATCAGCCCCAGCATTTT; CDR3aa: CASGLRGRANQPQHF
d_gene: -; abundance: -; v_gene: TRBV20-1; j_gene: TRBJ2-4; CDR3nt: TGCAGTGCTAGAGGGGGCCCCGGGGACATTCAGTACTTC; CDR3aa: CSARGGPGDIQYF
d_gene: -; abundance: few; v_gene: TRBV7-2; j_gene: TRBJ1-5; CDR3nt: TGTGCCAGCAGCCGGGATCTCAATCAGCCCCAGCATTTT; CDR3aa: CASSRDLNQPQHF
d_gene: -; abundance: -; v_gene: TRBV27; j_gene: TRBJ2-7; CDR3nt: TGTGCCAGCAGTTCTAGGGGATTTACCTACGAGCAGTACTTC; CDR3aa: CASSSRGFTYEQYF
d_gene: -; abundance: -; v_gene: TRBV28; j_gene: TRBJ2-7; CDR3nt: TGTGCCAGCATTGACTTTGGGAGCTCCTACAATGAGCAGTACTTC; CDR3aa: CASIDFGSSYNEQYF
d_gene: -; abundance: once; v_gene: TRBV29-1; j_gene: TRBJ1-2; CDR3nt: TGCAGCGTTGAAGGGCCGATGGGCGGGTGGGATGGCTACACCTTC; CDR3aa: CSVEGPMGGWDGYTF
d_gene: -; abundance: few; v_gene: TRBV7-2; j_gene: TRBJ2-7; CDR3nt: TGTGCCAGCAGCCGCTCACCCAGCGGGACATACGAGCAGTACTTC; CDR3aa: CASSRSPSGTYEQYF
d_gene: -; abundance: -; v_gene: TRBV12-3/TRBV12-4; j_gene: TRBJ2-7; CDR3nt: TGTGCCAGCAGTTTCGGGCCCCTAAATGAGCAGTACTTC; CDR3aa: CASSFGPLNEQYF
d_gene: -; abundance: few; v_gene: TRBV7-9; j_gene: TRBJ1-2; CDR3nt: TGTGCCAGCAGCTCGCGGACAGACCCTAACTATGGCTACACCTTC; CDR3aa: CASSSRTDPNYGYTF
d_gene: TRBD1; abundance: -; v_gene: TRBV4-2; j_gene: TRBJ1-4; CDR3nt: TGTGCCAGCAGCCGCACAGGGGGCGAGGAAAAACTGTTTTTT; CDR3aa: CASSRTGGEEKLFF
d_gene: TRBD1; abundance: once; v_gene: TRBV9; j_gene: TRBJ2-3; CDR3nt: TGTGCCAGCAGCGAGTGGACAGGGGATTCTTCAGATACGCAGTATTTT; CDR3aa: CASSEWTGDSSDTQYF
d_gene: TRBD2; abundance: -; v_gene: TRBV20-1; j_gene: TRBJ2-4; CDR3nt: TGCAGTGCTGGGGGGTCGGGGGGGGGCCTGGAAAACATTCAGTACTTC; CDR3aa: CSAGGSGGGLENIQYF
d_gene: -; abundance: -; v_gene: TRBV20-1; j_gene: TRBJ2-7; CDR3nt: TGCAGTGCACTAAGACGGAACAGCAATGAGCAGTACTTC; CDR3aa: CSALRRNSNEQYF
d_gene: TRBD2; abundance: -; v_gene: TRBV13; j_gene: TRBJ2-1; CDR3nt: TGTGCCAGCAGCTTATTCCCCCCCCTAGCGGGAGCTTACAATGAGCAGTTCTTC; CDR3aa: CASSLFPPLAGAYNEQFF